These T cell receptor beta chains were read from a single sample in a study of T cells after yellow fever vaccination. A single record per CDR3 protein comes from TCRdb applying MiXCR to the 5' RACE reads. The sample carries some 400,000 distinct CDR3 sequences, 18% recorded once. Material: PBMCs, obtained before the yellow fever booster vaccination. These receptors were collected from a young man who received the YFV17D yellow fever vaccine. CDR3s include the opening cysteine and the closing phenylalanine or tryptophan. Fields, in order: J gene, D gene, V gene, clone size, CDR3 DNA, CDR3 protein. The D gene is left open where the match is weak. Size tells how often a clone was seen (once, few, many) or the class of an expanded clone, and some rows leave it out.

TRBJ2-7 | NA | TRBV5-1 | NA | TGCGCCAGCAGCTTGACCGGGACGTCACCCTACGAGCAGTACTTC | CASSLTGTSPYEQYF
TRBJ2-1 | NA | TRBV18 | few | TGTGCCAGCTCACCGGGACCAACGGGATACAATGAGCAGTTCTTC | CASSPGPTGYNEQFF
TRBJ1-2 | NA | TRBV29-1 | few | TGCAGCGCTGCTACGGGTTCGCTGCATCTCGGCTACACCTTC | CSAATGSLHLGYTF
TRBJ2-5 | NA | TRBV25-1 | many | TGTGCCAGCAGTGAAAGGCCCTACGGTACTTGGACCCAGTACTTC | CASSERPYGTWTQYF
TRBJ2-7 | NA | TRBV4-1 | few | TGCGCCAGCAGCCAAGATCGGACCTCTAGGAACGAGCAGTACTTC | CASSQDRTSRNEQYF
TRBJ1-5 | NA | TRBV27 | few | TGTGCCAGCAGTCCGAATCGGAATCAGCCCCAGCATTTT | CASSPNRNQPQHF
TRBJ2-5 | NA | TRBV4-1 | few | TGCGCCAGCAGCCAAGTAACCGGGGGTGAGACCCAGTACTTC | CASSQVTGGETQYF
TRBJ1-2 | NA | TRBV7-2 | few | TGTGCCAGCAGCTTAGCTACGGACTATGGCTACACCTTC | CASSLATDYGYTF
TRBJ1-5 | TRBD1 | TRBV2 | few | TGTGCCAGCAGTGAGGGGACAGGCCGGGGGCCCCAGCATTTT | CASSEGTGRGPQHF
TRBJ1-1 | NA | TRBV20-1 | NA | TGCAGTGCTAGTCCCCATAGGGTGGGGGCCGAAGCTTTCTTT | CSASPHRVGAEAFF
TRBJ2-5 | NA | TRBV29-1 | NA | TGCAGCTCCCGACCAGCCTCGGGTTCAGAGACCCAGTACTTC | CSSRPASGSETQYF
TRBJ1-1 | NA | TRBV4-3 | NA | TGCGCCAGCAGCCAAATTTCGCAGGGGAGGACTGAAGCTTTCTTT | CASSQISQGRTEAFF
TRBJ2-5 | NA | TRBV24-1 | few | TGTGCCGCCGGGACGCGGGAGACCCAGTACTTC | CAAGTRETQYF
TRBJ2-3 | NA | TRBV7-3 | few | TGTGCCAGCAGCCCCCGAAACAGGGAGTGGAATACGCAGTATTTT | CASSPRNREWNTQYF
TRBJ2-1 | NA | TRBV9 | NA | TGTGCCAGCAGCGTAGGGCGGGGAGTAAACAATGAGCAGTTCTTC | CASSVGRGVNNEQFF
TRBJ2-1 | NA | TRBV27 | few | TGTGCCAGCAGTTGGGATTACTACAATGAGCAGTTCTTC | CASSWDYYNEQFF
TRBJ2-7 | NA | TRBV27 | NA | TGTGCCAGCAGTTTACGCCCGGACGGAACCTACGAGCAGTACTTC | CASSLRPDGTYEQYF
TRBJ1-1 | NA | TRBV12-3/TRBV12-4 | few | TGTGCCAGCAGTTTTGGGGGGGCTGGCACTGAAGCTTTCTTT | CASSFGGAGTEAFF
TRBJ2-2 | NA | TRBV7-2 | NA | TGTGCCAGCAGCTTTTTCCCCTCGCAGGGAAGGAACACCGGGGAGCTGTTTTTT | CASSFFPSQGRNTGELFF
TRBJ2-5 | NA | TRBV7-2 | few | TGTGCCAGCAGACGGACGGTAGCCCCAGAGACCCAGTACTTC | CASRRTVAPETQYF
TRBJ2-5 | NA | TRBV5-1 | few | TGCGCCAGCAGCTTTAGGACAACGCAAGAGACCCAGTACTTC | CASSFRTTQETQYF
TRBJ1-1 | NA | TRBV7-2 | few | TGTGCCAGCAGCTTGGCATCAGTCCGGGTTGAAGCTTTCTTT | CASSLASVRVEAFF
TRBJ1-1 | TRBD1 | TRBV2 | NA | TGTGCCAGCACCCGACTCCGGGGACAGGAAGCTTTCTTT | CASTRLRGQEAFF